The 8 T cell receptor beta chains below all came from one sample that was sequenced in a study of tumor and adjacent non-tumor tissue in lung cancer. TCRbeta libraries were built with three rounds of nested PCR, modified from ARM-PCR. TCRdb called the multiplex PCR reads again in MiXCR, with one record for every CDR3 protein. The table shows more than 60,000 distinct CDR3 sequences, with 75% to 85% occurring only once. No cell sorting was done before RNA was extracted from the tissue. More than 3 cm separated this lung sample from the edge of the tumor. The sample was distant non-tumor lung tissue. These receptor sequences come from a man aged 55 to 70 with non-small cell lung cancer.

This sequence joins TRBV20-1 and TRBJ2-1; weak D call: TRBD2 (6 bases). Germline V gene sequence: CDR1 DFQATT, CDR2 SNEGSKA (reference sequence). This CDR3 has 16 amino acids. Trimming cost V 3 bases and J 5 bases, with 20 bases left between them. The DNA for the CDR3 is TGCAGTGCTAGTCGTCTCGGGAGTCGGACCCACAATGAGCAGTTCTTC. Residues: CSASRLGSRTHNEQFF.

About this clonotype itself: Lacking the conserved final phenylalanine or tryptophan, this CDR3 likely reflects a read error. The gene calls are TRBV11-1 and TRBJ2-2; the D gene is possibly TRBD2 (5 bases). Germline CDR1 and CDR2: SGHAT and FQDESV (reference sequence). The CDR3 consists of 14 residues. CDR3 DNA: TGTGTCAGCAACTATACTAGTGACACCGGGGAGCTGTTTATT. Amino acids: CVSNYTSDTGELFI.

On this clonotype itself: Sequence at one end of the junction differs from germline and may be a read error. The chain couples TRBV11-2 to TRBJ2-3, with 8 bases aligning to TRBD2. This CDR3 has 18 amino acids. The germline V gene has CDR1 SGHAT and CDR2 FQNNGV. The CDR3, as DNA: TGTGCCAGCTGCTTAGATGCGGGGGGCTTTCTTAGCACAGATACACAGTATTTT. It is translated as CASCLDAGGFLSTDTQYF.

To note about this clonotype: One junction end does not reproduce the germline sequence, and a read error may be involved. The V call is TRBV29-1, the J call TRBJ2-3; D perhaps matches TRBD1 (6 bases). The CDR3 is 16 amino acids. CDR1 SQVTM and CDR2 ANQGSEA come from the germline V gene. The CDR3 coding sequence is TGCAGCGTCGGTACAACAGGGATAGGGGTCGCAGACACGCAGTATTTT. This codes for CSVGTTGIGVADTQYF.

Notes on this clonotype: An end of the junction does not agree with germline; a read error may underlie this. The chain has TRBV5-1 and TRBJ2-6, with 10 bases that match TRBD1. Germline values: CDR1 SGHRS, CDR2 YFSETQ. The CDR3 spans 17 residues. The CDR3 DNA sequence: TGCGCCAGCAGCCCTTGGACAGGGGGGTCTGAGGCCAACGTCCTGACGTTC. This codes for CASSPWTGGSEANVLTF.

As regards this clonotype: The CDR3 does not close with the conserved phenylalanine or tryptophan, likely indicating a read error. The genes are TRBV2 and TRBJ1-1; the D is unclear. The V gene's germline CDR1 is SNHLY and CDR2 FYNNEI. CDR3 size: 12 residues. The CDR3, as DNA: TGTGCCAGCAGCCATGGTAACACAGAAGCTTTCCTT. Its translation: CASSHGNTEAFL.

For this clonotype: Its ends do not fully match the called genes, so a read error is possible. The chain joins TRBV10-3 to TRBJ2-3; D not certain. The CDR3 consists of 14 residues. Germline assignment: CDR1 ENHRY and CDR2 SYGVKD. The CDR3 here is CAIRAHYSTDMQYF. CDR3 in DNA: TGTGCCATCAGGGCACACTACAGCACAGATATGCAGTATTTT.

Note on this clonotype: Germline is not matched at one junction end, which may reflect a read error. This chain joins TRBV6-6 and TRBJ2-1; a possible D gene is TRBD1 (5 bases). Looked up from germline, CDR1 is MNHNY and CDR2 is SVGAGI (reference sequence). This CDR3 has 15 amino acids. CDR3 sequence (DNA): TGTGCCAGTCACCCCAGGGTTGACTCCAACAATGAGCAGTTTTTC. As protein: CASHPRVDSNNEQFF.